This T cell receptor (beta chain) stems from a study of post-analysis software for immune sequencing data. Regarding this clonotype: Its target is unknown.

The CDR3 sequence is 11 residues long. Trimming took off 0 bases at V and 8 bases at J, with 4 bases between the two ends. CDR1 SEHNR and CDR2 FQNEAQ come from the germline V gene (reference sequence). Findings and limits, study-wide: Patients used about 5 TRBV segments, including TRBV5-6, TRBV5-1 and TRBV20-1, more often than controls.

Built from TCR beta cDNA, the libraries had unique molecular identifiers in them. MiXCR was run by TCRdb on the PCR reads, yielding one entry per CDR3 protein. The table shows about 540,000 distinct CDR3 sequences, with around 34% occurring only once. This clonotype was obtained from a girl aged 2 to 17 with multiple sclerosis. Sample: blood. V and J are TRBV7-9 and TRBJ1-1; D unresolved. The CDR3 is CASSLAEEAFF. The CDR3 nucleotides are TGTGCCAGCAGCTTAGCGGAAGAAGCTTTCTTT.